These 28 T cell receptor beta chains originate from one sample sequenced in a study of blood T cell repertoires in COVID-19. Only in-frame clones appear in the TCRdb table, and some are missing; sequencing was by immunoSEQ multiplex PCR. Among roughly 100,000 clones listed, roughly four fifths were seen once. The sequenced material came from peripheral blood. These receptors came from a man aged 55-75 years with acute or convalescent COVID-19.

The rearrangement uses TRBV7-8 and TRBJ1-1; perhaps TRBD1 as D (6 bases). The CDR3 is 17 residues long. Germline V gene data show CDR1 as SGHVS and CDR2 as FQNEAQ. Between the trimmed V and J ends, which lost 5 bases and 4 bases, there was a span of 23 bases. The CDR3 bases are TGTGCCAGCAGCCCGACCGGGGGGGCCACAAGGTTCACTGAAGCTTTCTTT. Its protein is CASSPTGGATRFTEAFF. Supplemented by reference TRBV7-8 and TRBJ1-1, the full variable domain reads GAGVSQSPRYKVAKRGQDVALRCDPISGHVSLFWYQQALGQGPEFLTYFQNEAQLDKSGLPSDRFFAERPEGSVSTLKIQRTQQEDSAVYLCASSPTGGATRFTEAFFGQGTRLTVV.

This sequence joins TRBV7-3 and TRBJ2-5; 7 bases map to TRBD2. The CDR3 is 15 residues long. Germline-derived CDR1 and CDR2 are SGHTA and FQGTGA. The ends lost 1 base at V and 4 bases at J; junction bases unmatched: 6. Here the CDR3 DNA reads TGTGCCAGCAGCTTAATGGCGGGGGACGGAGAGACCCAGTACTTC. It yields the protein CASSLMAGDGETQYF.

This clone was counted once. The genes are TRBV28 and TRBJ1-6, with D possibly being TRBD1 (5 bases). CDR1 and CDR2 from the germline V gene are MDHEN and SYDVKM. This CDR3 region has 20 residues. V was clipped by 1 base and J by 8 bases, with 27 bases between them. The CDR3 spells CASSLSSPGRASGLDSPLHF. CDR3 DNA: TGTGCCAGCAGTTTATCTTCCCCGGGCAGGGCTTCAGGCCTAGATTCACCCCTCCACTTT. The full variable domain, with the rest looked up from reference TRBV28 and TRBJ1-6, is DVKVTQSSRYLVKRTGEKVFLECVQDMDHENMFWYRQDPGLGLRLIYFSYDVKMKEKGDIPEGYSVSREKKERFSLILESASTNQTSMYLCASSLSSPGRASGLDSPLHFGNGTRLTVT.

The chain is built from TRBV7-2 and TRBJ2-2; 9 positions match TRBD2. The CDR3 is made up of 17 amino acids. Germline CDR1 SGHTA, CDR2 FQGNSA. The J segment lost 0 bases and the V segment lost 1 base, leaving 3 bases of the junction unmatched. The CDR3 is CASSLESGGPNTGELFF. As DNA, the CDR3 is TGTGCCAGCAGCTTAGAAAGCGGGGGGCCGAACACCGGGGAGCTGTTTTTT.

The J gene is TRBJ1-2, the V gene TRBV11-3; tentatively, D is TRBD1 (6 bases). The ends were cut back, 5 bases at V and 5 bases at J, with 15 bases in the middle. Per germline, CDR1 SGHNT and CDR2 YENEEA. The CDR3 consists of 14 residues. CDR3 nucleotide sequence: TGTGCCAGCAGCCTTCCCGGGACACCTTATGGCTACACCTTC. Its translation: CASSLPGTPYGYTF. The variable domain in full, completed from reference TRBV11-3 and TRBJ1-2, reads EAGVVQSPRYKIIEKKQPVAFWCNPISGHNTLYWYLQNLGQGPELLIRYENEEAVDDSQLPKDRFSAERLKGVDSTLKIQPAELGDSAVYLCASSLPGTPYGYTFGSGTRLTVV.

This chain uses TRBV27 with TRBJ2-7; 7 nucleotides align to TRBD1. Germline V gene data show CDR1 as MNHEY and CDR2 as SMNVEV (reference sequence). V dropped 5 bases and J dropped 1; count of bases not matched to a gene: 11. The CDR3 spans 16 residues. The DNA of the CDR3 is TGTGCCAGCAGTACTCGACAGGGTCGGGCGTCCTACGAGCAGTACTTC. Residues: CASSTRQGRASYEQYF.

This clone occurred once. This CDR3 reads CASSINSDTQYF. The CDR3, as DNA: TGTGCCAGCAGTATAAATTCAGATACGCAGTATTTT. The gene calls are TRBV7-3 and TRBJ2-3, with D hard to call. The germline CDR1 and CDR2 sequences are SGHTA and FQGTGA. Trimming left V 6 bases short and J 4 bases short, with 8 bases between. The CDR3 consists of 12 residues.

This clone was recorded once. CDR3 nucleotide sequence: TGTGCCAGAGAGGGTATTGCTAACACTGAAGCTTTCTTT. Translated: CAREGIANTEAFF. The chain combines TRBV2 with TRBJ1-1; D unresolved. The CDR3 extends over 13 amino acids. Trimming shortened V by 9 bases and J by 2 bases, and 13 bases separated the two germline ends. Germline V CDR1 and CDR2: SNHLY, FYNNEI.

The V call is TRBV14, the J call TRBJ1-5; the D gene is possibly TRBD1 (6 bases). The CDR3 runs 16 residues. The germline V gene has CDR1 SGHDN and CDR2 FVKESK. The V end lost 1 base, the J end lost 2 bases, and 12 bases lay between the germline ends. CDR3 nucleotides: TGTGCCAGCAGCCAAGCCCACAGGGTTGGCAATCAGCCCCAGCATTTT. It encodes CASSQAHRVGNQPQHF.

The V gene is TRBV12-3 or TRBV12-4, the J gene TRBJ2-4; D is uncertain. The CDR3 extends over 11 amino acids. The V end was cut by 5 bases, the J end by 7 bases, with 6 bases between. CDR3 protein: CASSPRNIQYF. CDR3 sequence (DNA): TGTGCCAGCAGTCCTCGTAACATTCAGTACTTC.

V usage is TRBV30 and J usage is TRBJ1-6; D is perhaps TRBD1 (5 bases). Germline lookup yields CDR1 GTSNPN and CDR2 SVGIG (reference sequence). CDR3 length: 15 residues. Trimming shortened V by 4 bases and J by 9 bases, and 19 bases separated the two germline ends. CDR3 DNA: TGTGCCTGGACCCTGCCGGGACTTTTGGGTTCACCCCTCCACTTT. This encodes CAWTLPGLLGSPLHF.

This chain connects TRBV7-6 to TRBJ2-7; the match to TRBD1 covers 9 bases. The germline V gene encodes CDR1 SGHVS and CDR2 FNYEAQ. CDR3 length: 15 residues. J gave up 2 bases and V 5 bases, and 7 bases lay outside the gene matches. CDR3 region: CASSIQQGAPYEQYF. CDR3 DNA sequence: TGTGCCAGCAGCATCCAACAGGGGGCCCCCTACGAGCAGTACTTC.

The J gene is TRBJ1-3, the V gene TRBV10-3, with a tentative D call TRBD1 (6 bases). This CDR3 comprises 15 residues. Trimming took off 6 bases at V and 2 bases at J, with 14 bases between the two ends. In germline, CDR1 is ENHRY, CDR2 SYGVKD. The DNA of the CDR3 is TGTGCCATCAGCTCGACAGGAGTGGCTGGAAACACCATATATTTT. Its translation: CAISSTGVAGNTIYF.

The J gene is TRBJ1-2, the V gene TRBV12-3 or TRBV12-4, with unresolved D. V was trimmed by 0 bases and J by 8 bases, leaving 7 bases between them. The CDR3 loop spans 12 amino acids. CDR3 loop: CASSLAGGGYTF. The DNA of the CDR3 is TGTGCCAGCAGTTTAGCGGGAGGCGGCTACACCTTC.

This clone was counted a few times. This chain joins TRBV7-9 and TRBJ1-6; D might be TRBD1 (5 bases). The CDR3 covers 15 residues. Germline CDR1 and CDR2: SEHNR and FQNEAQ (reference sequence). Trimming stripped 5 bases from V and 5 bases from J, with 13 bases between. The CDR3 nucleotides are TGTGCCAGCAGCCTCGGCAGGGCGCATAATTCACCCCTCCACTTT. Its protein product is CASSLGRAHNSPLHF.

The rearrangement links TRBV19 to TRBJ2-7; 11 nucleotides match TRBD2. V dropped 6 bases and J dropped 4; count of bases not matched to a gene: 5. This CDR3 is 14 amino acids long. Germline lookup yields CDR1 LNHDA and CDR2 SQIVND (reference sequence). CDR3 sequence (DNA): TGTGCCAGTAGCGCACTAGCGGGGGAGTACGAGCAGTACTTC. Translation: CASSALAGEYEQYF.

The CDR3 region has the DNA TGTGCCAGCAGCCCGGGGACAGGGGGCGGCGGCCAGCCCCAGCATTTT. Its translation is CASSPGTGGGGQPQHF. V and J are TRBV5-6 and TRBJ1-5; 12 bases line up with TRBD1. CDR1 is SGHDT and CDR2 is YYEEEE in the germline V gene. The CDR3 is 16 amino acids. V was clipped by 4 bases and J by 7 bases; unmatched bases: 9.

CDR3 region: CASSLGRGLQPQHF. CDR3 coding DNA: TGTGCCAGCAGCTTGGGTAGGGGGCTTCAGCCCCAGCATTTT. This chain uses TRBV5-8 with TRBJ1-5, with 7 bases lining up with TRBD1. Germline V gene data show CDR1 as SGHTS and CDR2 as YDEGEE. V gave up 0 bases and J gave up 6 bases; unmatched junction bases: 3. The length of the CDR3 is 14 residues.

V gene TRBV11-3 combines with J gene TRBJ2-1; no clear D gene. This CDR3 has 13 residues. Trimming cost V 5 bases and J 5 bases, with 10 bases left between them. Germline assignment: CDR1 SGHNT and CDR2 YENEEA. CDR3 region: CASSHLTNNEQFF. The CDR3 nucleotides read TGTGCCAGCAGCCATCTCACAAACAATGAGCAGTTCTTC.

The CDR3 nucleotides read TGTGCCAGCAGCTCCATATTAGACAGGGGAAAAGGGCAGCCCCAGCATTTT. It encodes CASSSILDRGKGQPQHF. The chain carries TRBV13 and TRBJ1-5, with TRBD1 identical over 8 bases. This CDR3 contains 17 residues. Germline CDR1 is PRHDT and CDR2 is FYEKMQ (reference sequence). V lost 4 bases, J lost 7 bases, and 15 bases stayed unmatched.

The chain has TRBV11-2 and TRBJ1-3, with a possible D match to TRBD1 (6 bases). This CDR3 has 15 residues. Germline lookup yields CDR1 SGHAT and CDR2 FQNNGV. V was pared by 0 bases and J by 0 bases, with 6 bases between. Here the CDR3 DNA reads TGTGCCAGCAGCTTAGACAGGGGCTCTGGAAACACCATATATTTT. Its translation is CASSLDRGSGNTIYF.

The chain links TRBV18 to TRBJ2-7; 7 bases align to TRBD2. From germline, CDR1 is KGHSH and CDR2 LQKENI. V lost 3 bases and J lost 6; bases outside the gene matches: 2. The CDR3 runs to 12 residues. The CDR3 DNA sequence: TGTGCCAGCTCACCGGGACTATCCGAGCAGTACTTC. As protein: CASSPGLSEQYF.

This chain joins TRBV24-1 and TRBJ2-5, with 7 bases fitting TRBD1. With 4 bases clipped from V and 2 bases from J, the junction kept 6 bases outside the gene matches. The CDR3 is 15 amino acids. Germline CDR1 reads KGHDR; CDR2 reads SFDVKD. The CDR3 protein is CATSDWTGLQETQYF. CDR3 nucleotide sequence: TGTGCCACCAGTGACTGGACAGGCTTACAAGAGACCCAGTACTTC.

This clone appeared a single time. The chain employs TRBV11-3 and TRBJ1-6; D ambiguous. Germline V gene sequence: CDR1 SGHNT, CDR2 YENEEA. This CDR3 spans 16 amino acids. V gave up 3 bases and J gave up 4 bases, with 13 bases separating them. The CDR3 nucleotides read TGTGCCAGCAGCTTTGGACGGGGAGGGTATAATTCACCCCTCCACTTT. Translated, it gives CASSFGRGGYNSPLHF.

This chain links TRBV7-8 with TRBJ1-5; 7 positions agree with TRBD1. V shed 3 bases, J shed 4 bases, and the junction held 12 bases outside the gene matches. Germline V gene data show CDR1 as SGHVS and CDR2 as FQNEAQ. The CDR3 length is 17 residues. DNA for the CDR3: TGTGCCAGCAGCTTCGGAGGGGGCACTGAGCGAAATCAGCCCCAGCATTTT. It encodes CASSFGGGTERNQPQHF.

V usage is TRBV30 and J usage is TRBJ1-5; 9 bases fit TRBD1. CDR3 size: 15 residues. With 2 bases clipped from V and 7 bases from J, the junction kept 9 bases outside the gene matches. Germline lookup yields CDR1 GTSNPN and CDR2 SVGIG (reference sequence). CDR3 loop: CAWSKGWTGEQPQHF. Written as DNA, the CDR3 is TGTGCCTGGAGTAAGGGATGGACAGGGGAACAGCCCCAGCATTTT.

This chain links TRBV18 with TRBJ1-3; a weak D match, TRBD1 (5 bases). The CDR3 runs to 16 residues. V lost 5 bases to trimming and J lost 0 bases, with 14 bases between them. Germline V gene data show CDR1 as KGHSH and CDR2 as LQKENI. For the CDR3, the DNA is TGTGCCAGCTCAGGGGGGACTCTGAACTCTGGAAACACCATATATTTT. Its translation: CASSGGTLNSGNTIYF.

The chain has TRBV5-8 and TRBJ1-3; D is ambiguous. Looked up from germline, CDR1 is SGHTS and CDR2 is YDEGEE. V shed 3 bases and J shed 2 bases, with 9 bases lying between them. The CDR3 has 14 residues. Here the CDR3 reads CASSYTGAGNTIYF. CDR3 in DNA: TGTGCCAGCAGCTACACGGGAGCTGGAAACACCATATATTTT.